Each of the 12 T cell receptor beta chains below was sequenced from the same sample in a study of Ad26.COV2.S vaccination and SARS-CoV-2 variants. Treatment: 15 to 20 received Ad26.COV2.S at low or high dose, single or two shots; roughly five received placebo; per-sample allocation not given. Material that was analyzed had been drawn on day 63 after the first vaccine or placebo injection. Repertoires were generated with immunoSEQ multiplex PCR, while TCRdb's copy carries only in-frame clones and drops some. This table has roughly 400,000 clones, around 91% appearing once. Specimen: peripheral blood, collected in a trial of Ad26.COV2.S vaccine versus placebo. The receptors derive from a person aged 18 to 59 who received the Ad26.COV2.S COVID-19 vaccine or a placebo.

The J gene is TRBJ1-2, the V gene TRBV7-9, with TRBD1 matching 9 bases. Germline CDR1 reads SEHNR; CDR2 reads FQNEAQ (reference sequence). CDR3 length equals 14 residues. The V gene end was trimmed by 6 bases and the J gene end by 6 bases; junction bases not matched to a gene: 8. The CDR3 nucleotides are TGTGCCAGCAGGCCTGGGGACAGGGCGGATGGCTACACCTTC. As protein: CASRPGDRADGYTF.

The chain has TRBV2 and TRBJ2-2; the D gene is possibly TRBD1 (6 bases). This CDR3 contains 12 residues. The germline V gene has CDR1 SNHLY and CDR2 FYNNEI. The V and J ends lost 6 bases and 6 bases respectively, with 8 bases between them. The CDR3 is CASSRGSGELFF. In nucleotides, the CDR3 is TGTGCCAGCAGCAGGGGTTCCGGGGAGCTGTTTTTT.

The V call is TRBV5-4, the J call TRBJ2-1; 9 nucleotides align to TRBD2. V was pared by 0 bases and J by 1 base, with 5 bases of the junction left unmatched. Germline V CDR1 and CDR2: SGHNT, YYREEE (reference sequence). CDR3 length equals 17 residues. CDR3 coding DNA: TGTGCCAGCAGCTTGGCCAGCGGGAGGATGTCCTACAATGAGCAGTTCTTC. Translating gives CASSLASGRMSYNEQFF.

The rearrangement uses TRBV11-3 and TRBJ2-5, with 7 bases aligning to TRBD2. Germline trimming cut 1 base from V and 5 bases from J; bases unmatched to any gene: 4. The CDR3 loop spans 14 amino acids. Germline assignment: CDR1 SGHNT and CDR2 YENEEA. CDR3: CASSLGGGEETQYF. Written as DNA, the CDR3 is TGTGCCAGCAGCTTAGGGGGAGGGGAGGAGACCCAGTACTTC. The variable domain in full, completed from reference TRBV11-3 and TRBJ2-5, reads EAGVVQSPRYKIIEKKQPVAFWCNPISGHNTLYWYLQNLGQGPELLIRYENEEAVDDSQLPKDRFSAERLKGVDSTLKIQPAELGDSAVYLCASSLGGGEETQYFGPGTRLLVL.

The V call is TRBV12-3 or TRBV12-4, the J call TRBJ2-1; D gene unclear. CDR3 length equals 13 residues. V shed 5 bases and J shed 8 bases, with 13 bases lying between them. The DNA for the CDR3 is TGTGCCAGCAGTACCCCTAGTGTCCATGAGCAGTTCTTC. It is translated as CASSTPSVHEQFF.

V gene TRBV27 combines with J gene TRBJ2-1, with 7 bases lining up with TRBD2. Germline lookup yields CDR1 MNHEY and CDR2 SMNVEV (reference sequence). V shed 2 bases, J shed 7 bases, and the junction held 5 bases outside the gene matches. The CDR3 covers 14 residues. Here the CDR3 reads CASSLVQGGNEQFF. The CDR3 DNA sequence: TGTGCCAGCAGTTTAGTGCAGGGAGGGAATGAGCAGTTCTTC.

This chain links TRBV14 with TRBJ1-6; 10 positions agree with TRBD1. CDR1 SGHDN and CDR2 FVKESK come from the germline V gene. The CDR3 spans 16 residues. J gave up 9 bases and V 1 base, and 6 bases lay outside the gene matches. This CDR3 is CASSQAGTGARSPLHF. As DNA, the CDR3 is TGTGCCAGCAGCCAAGCCGGGACAGGGGCGCGTTCACCCCTCCACTTT.

The chain joins TRBV6-1 to TRBJ2-4; a possible D gene is TRBD1 (6 bases). The CDR3 spans 14 residues. The ends were cut back, 2 bases at V and 1 base at J, with 6 bases in the middle. Germline CDR1 MNHNS, CDR2 SASEGT. The CDR3 sequence is CASSEQGAKNIQYF. In DNA, the CDR3 is TGTGCCAGCAGTGAACAGGGGGCCAAAAACATTCAGTACTTC.

The chain carries TRBV4-3 and TRBJ1-5, with D hard to call. V was cut by 8 bases and J by 4 bases, with 12 bases left in between. In germline, CDR1 is LGHNA, CDR2 YSLEER. There are 13 residues in the CDR3. The CDR3 DNA sequence: TGCGCCAGCGCTGGTCAGGTGAATCAGCCCCAGCATTTT. Amino acids: CASAGQVNQPQHF.

This chain uses TRBV5-1 with TRBJ2-1; D is perhaps TRBD2 (5 bases). The germline V gene encodes CDR1 SGHRS and CDR2 YFSETQ. Trimming removed 4 bases at V and 4 bases at J, with 12 bases between. The CDR3 length is 14 residues. CDR3 amino acids: CASSPNSVYNEQFF. The CDR3 DNA sequence: TGCGCCAGCAGCCCGAATAGCGTTTACAATGAGCAGTTCTTC.

The V gene is TRBV10-3, the J gene TRBJ1-1; a weak D match, TRBD1 (6 bases). V gave up 5 bases and J gave up 1 base, with 14 bases separating them. Germline CDR1 and CDR2: ENHRY and SYGVKD. This CDR3 has 15 residues. CDR3 in amino acids: CAISLTWTANTEAFF. The CDR3 DNA is TGTGCCATCAGTTTAACTTGGACAGCGAACACTGAAGCTTTCTTT.

CDR3 in amino acids: CASSYFGAGGEAFF. CDR3 DNA: TGTGCCAGCAGCTATTTCGGGGCAGGGGGTGAAGCTTTCTTT. The V and J genes are TRBV3-1 (or the pseudogene TRBV3-2) and TRBJ1-1, with TRBD1 matching 7 bases. The CDR3 extends over 14 amino acids. The V gene end was trimmed by 5 bases and the J gene end by 7 bases; junction bases not matched to a gene: 10. CDR1 LGHDT and CDR2 YNNKEL come from the germline V gene (reference sequence).